This T cell receptor beta chain was recorded in a study of regulatory T cells in long-lasting Graves disease. Study-wide results and caveats: Comparison showed that persistent patients shared more public clonotypes (2,741) than new patients (around 1,000).

This clonotype was seen only a few times. Its antigen is unidentified. The germline V and J ends were trimmed by 4 bases and 4 bases, with 17 bases remaining between them. Looked up from germline, CDR1 is SQVTM and CDR2 is ANQGSEA. The CDR3 runs to 14 residues. Time point specified: persistent/refractory GD, antithyroid drugs over 5 years with positive TRAb. The TCR library used RNA extracted from PBMCs. Investigators prepared the TCR beta libraries by applying iRepertoire HTBI primers and Arm-PCR of CDR3 regions. In the source study's methods: 60 to 65 TRBV and about 14 TRBJ segments were identified across samples. TCRdb processed the multiplex PCR reads anew with MiXCR; each CDR3 protein has one entry. Here the V and J calls rest on TCRdb's processing, not on the authors' analysis. The sample consists of about 310,000 distinct CDR3 sequences, under 25% of them appearing once.

The V gene is TRBV29-1, the J gene TRBJ2-7; D may be TRBD1 or TRBD2 (5 bases each). Here the sequenced sample was peripheral blood mononuclear cells (PBMCs), taken when the disease was refractory, from a patient treated with antithyroid drugs. The sequence derives from a female donor with Graves disease. The CDR3 DNA is TGCAGCGTTGGATTTTCTGGGACCGAATACGAGCAGTACTTC. Residues: CSVGFSGTEYEQYF.